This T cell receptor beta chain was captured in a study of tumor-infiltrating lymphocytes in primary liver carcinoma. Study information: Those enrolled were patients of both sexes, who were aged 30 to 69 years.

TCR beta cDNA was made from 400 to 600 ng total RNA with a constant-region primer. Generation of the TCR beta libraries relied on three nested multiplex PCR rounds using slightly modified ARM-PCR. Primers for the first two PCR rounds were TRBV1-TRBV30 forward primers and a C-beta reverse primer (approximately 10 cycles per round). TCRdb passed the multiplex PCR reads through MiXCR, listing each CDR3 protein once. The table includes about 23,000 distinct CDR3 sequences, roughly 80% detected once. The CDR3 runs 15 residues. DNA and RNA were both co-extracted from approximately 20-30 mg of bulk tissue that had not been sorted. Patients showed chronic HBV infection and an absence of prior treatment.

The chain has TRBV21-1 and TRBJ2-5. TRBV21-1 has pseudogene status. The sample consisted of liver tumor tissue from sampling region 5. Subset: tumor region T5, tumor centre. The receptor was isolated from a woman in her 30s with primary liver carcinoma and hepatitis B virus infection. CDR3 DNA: TGTGCCAGCAGCAAAGAGAAAGGTAGCCAAGAGACCCAGCACTTC. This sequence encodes CASSKEKGSQETQHF.